This T cell receptor beta chain is from a study of tumor-infiltrating lymphocytes in primary liver carcinoma. Investigators took RNA and DNA out together from roughly 18-30 mg of unsorted bulk tissue. This CDR3 region has 13 residues. The germline CDR1 and CDR2 sequences are MNHEY and SVGAGI. The investigators made TCR beta cDNA from roughly 0.45 ug total RNA, using a constant-region primer. Slightly modified ARM-PCR served as the procedure for the TCR beta libraries. These libraries came from three rounds of nested multiplex PCR. The first two PCR rounds used TRBV1-TRBV30 forward primers with a C-beta reverse primer, approximately 11 cycles each. TCRdb itself ran the multiplex PCR reads through MiXCR, one entry per CDR3 protein. The repertoire holds over 100,000 distinct CDR3 sequences, with nearly 70% as singletons. Only a few counts were recorded for this clonotype. Just one base apart from a much larger clone, this may be a read error.

Sequenced input: tumor-adjacent normal liver tissue. This sequence joins TRBV6-5 and TRBJ1-2; D uncertain. This receptor was identified in a woman aged 60-75 years with primary liver carcinoma and hepatitis B virus infection. CDR3 coding DNA: TGTGCCAGCAGTTACGGGCGGTTCGGTGGCTGCACCTTC. The encoded protein is CASSYGRFGGCTF.